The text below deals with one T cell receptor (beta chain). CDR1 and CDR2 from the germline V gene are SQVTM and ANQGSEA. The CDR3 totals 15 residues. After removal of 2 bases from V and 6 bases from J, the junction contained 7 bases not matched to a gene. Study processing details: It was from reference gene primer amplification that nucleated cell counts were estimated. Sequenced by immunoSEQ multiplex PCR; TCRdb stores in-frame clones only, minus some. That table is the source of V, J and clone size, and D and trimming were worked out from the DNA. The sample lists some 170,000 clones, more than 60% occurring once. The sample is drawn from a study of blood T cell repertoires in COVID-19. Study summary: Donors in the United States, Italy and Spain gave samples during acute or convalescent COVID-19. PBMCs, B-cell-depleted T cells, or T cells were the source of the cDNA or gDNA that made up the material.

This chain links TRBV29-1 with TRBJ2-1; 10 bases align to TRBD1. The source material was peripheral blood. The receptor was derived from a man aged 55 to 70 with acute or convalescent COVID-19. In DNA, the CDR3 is TGCAGCGTTGAAAGAGGGACAGGGGCCGTCAATGAGCAGTTCTTC. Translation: CSVERGTGAVNEQFF.